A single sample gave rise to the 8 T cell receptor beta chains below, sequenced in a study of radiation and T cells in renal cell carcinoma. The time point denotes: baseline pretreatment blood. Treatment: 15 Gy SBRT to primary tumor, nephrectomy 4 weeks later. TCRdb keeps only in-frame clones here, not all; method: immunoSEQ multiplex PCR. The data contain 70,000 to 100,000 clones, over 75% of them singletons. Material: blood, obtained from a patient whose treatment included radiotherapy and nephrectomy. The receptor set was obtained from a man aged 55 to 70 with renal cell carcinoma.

CDR3 sequence: CASSTDGFDKTQYF. The CDR3 DNA is TGCGCCAGCAGCACGGACGGATTCGATAAGACCCAGTACTTC. The chain joins TRBV5-1 to TRBJ2-5; D not resolved. This CDR3 is 14 amino acids long. Germline V gene sequence: CDR1 SGHRS, CDR2 YFSETQ. V was trimmed by 4 bases and J by 6 bases, leaving 16 bases between them.

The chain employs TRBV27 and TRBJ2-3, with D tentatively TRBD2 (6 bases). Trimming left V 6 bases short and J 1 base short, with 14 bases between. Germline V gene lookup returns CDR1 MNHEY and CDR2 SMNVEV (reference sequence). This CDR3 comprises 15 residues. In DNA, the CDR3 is TGTGCCAGCAGCCCCCGCCGCGGGGGCACAGATACGCAGTATTTT. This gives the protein CASSPRRGGTDTQYF.

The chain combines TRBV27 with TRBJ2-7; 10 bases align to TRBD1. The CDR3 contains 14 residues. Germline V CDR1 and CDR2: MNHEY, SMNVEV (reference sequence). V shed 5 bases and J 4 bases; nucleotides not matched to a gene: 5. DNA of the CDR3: TGTGCCAGCAGTACCTGGACAGGGGGGTACGAGCAGTACTTC. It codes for CASSTWTGGYEQYF.

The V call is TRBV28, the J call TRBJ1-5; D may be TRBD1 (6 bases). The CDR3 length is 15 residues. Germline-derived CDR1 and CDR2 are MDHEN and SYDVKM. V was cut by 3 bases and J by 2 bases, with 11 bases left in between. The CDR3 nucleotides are TGTGCCAGCAGTTTGAAGGGGGTAGGCAATCAGCCCCAGCATTTT. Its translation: CASSLKGVGNQPQHF.

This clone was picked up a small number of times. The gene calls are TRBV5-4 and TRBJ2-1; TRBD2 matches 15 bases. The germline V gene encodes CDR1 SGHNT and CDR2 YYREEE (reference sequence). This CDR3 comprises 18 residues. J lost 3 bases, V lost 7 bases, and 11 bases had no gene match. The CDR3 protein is CASGVYGLAGGNYNEQFF. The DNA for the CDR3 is TGTGCCAGCGGGGTGTACGGACTAGCGGGAGGGAACTACAATGAGCAGTTCTTC.

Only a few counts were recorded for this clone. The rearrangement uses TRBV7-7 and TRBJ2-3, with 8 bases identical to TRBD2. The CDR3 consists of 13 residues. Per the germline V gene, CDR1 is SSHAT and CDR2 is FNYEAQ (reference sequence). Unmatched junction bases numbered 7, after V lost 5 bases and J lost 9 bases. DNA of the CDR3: TGTGCCAGCAGCCCTGACGGGGGGGTCACGCAGTATTTT. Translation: CASSPDGGVTQYF.

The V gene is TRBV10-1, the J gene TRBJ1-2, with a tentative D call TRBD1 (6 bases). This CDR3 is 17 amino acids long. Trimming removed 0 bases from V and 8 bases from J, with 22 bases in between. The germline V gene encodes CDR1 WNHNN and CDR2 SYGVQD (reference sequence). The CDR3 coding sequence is TGCGCCAGCAGTGAGTCGGCAGGGGTCCTCCTGGGAGGCGGCTACACCTTC. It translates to CASSESAGVLLGGGYTF.

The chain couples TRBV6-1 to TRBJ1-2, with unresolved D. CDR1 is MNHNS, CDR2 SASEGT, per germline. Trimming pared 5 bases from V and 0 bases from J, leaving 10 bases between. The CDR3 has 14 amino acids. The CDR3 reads CASSPLTSNYGYTF. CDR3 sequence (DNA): TGTGCCAGCAGTCCCTTGACATCTAACTATGGCTACACCTTC.